Listed below are T cell receptor beta chains from one sample, sequenced in a study of blood T cell repertoires in COVID-19. Sequenced by immunoSEQ multiplex PCR; TCRdb stores in-frame clones only, minus some. The profile covers some 120,000 clones, with approximately 77% appearing a single time and approximately 7.9% taken by the ten largest. Sequenced input: peripheral blood. The receptor set was obtained from a human donor in a cohort sampled during active COVID-19. Both conserved end residues are part of each CDR3. Each record gives: J gene, V gene, CDR3 protein.

>TRBJ2-7|TRBV6-6
CASSYDSAVGSYEQYF
>TRBJ2-7|TRBV5-1
CASSLESITGGDEQYF
>TRBJ1-5|TRBV7-8
CASSSKTGIRQPQHF
>TRBJ1-2|TRBV2
CASSETFGQGAGVRGYTF
>TRBJ1-1|TRBV29-1
CSVARESAEAFF
>TRBJ2-7|TRBV6-5
CASRGTGAAEQYF
>TRBJ2-7|TRBV18
CASSPLTSGDYEQYF
>TRBJ2-1|TRBV28
CASRSSYNEQFF
>TRBJ2-7|TRBV24-1
CATSDPGTGGNEQYF
>TRBJ2-7|TRBV11-1
CASSLGRGIGYEQYF
>TRBJ1-1|TRBV3-1/TRBV3-2
CASSQVPGWNTEAFF
>TRBJ1-1|TRBV6-1
CASSEARVMNTEAFF
>TRBJ2-7|TRBV2
CASRKTSGAIYEQYF
>TRBJ2-7|TRBV5-6
CASSQDRGGISGYEQYF
>TRBJ2-5|TRBV3-1/TRBV3-2
CASSPGIETQYF
>TRBJ1-2|TRBV5-8
CASSLRGQGIYGYTF
>TRBJ1-3|TRBV6-1
CASSDLSGNTIYF
>TRBJ2-7|TRBV5-6
CASSPSYLLAGPSYEQYF
>TRBJ2-3|TRBV5-6
CASSLAMTSTDTQYF
>TRBJ1-2|TRBV6-1
CASSDRLGYGYTF
>TRBJ2-7|TRBV7-9
CASSWTGAPYEQYF
>TRBJ2-7|TRBV3-1/TRBV3-2
CASSHSDRGSYEQYF
>TRBJ1-3|TRBV7-9
CASSLQGNTIYF
>TRBJ2-2|TRBV5-4
CASSSGLAKAGELFF
>TRBJ1-2|TRBV19
CASSHRVNYGYTF
>TRBJ2-7|TRBV4-1
CASSLSGNLDEQYF
>TRBJ1-1|TRBV19
CASSIMSGVSEAFF
>TRBJ2-7|TRBV19
CASKPGLAGGGEQYF